Given below is one TCR beta chain in context. What it recognizes is unknown. Amplification of TCR alpha and beta CDR3 regions from RNA used iRepertoire nested multiplex PCR. TCRdb processed the multiplex PCR reads anew with MiXCR; each CDR3 protein has one entry. The sample holds about 380,000 distinct CDR3 sequences; 41% are singletons and the top ten take approximately 12%. The CDR3 covers 17 residues. Germline V CDR1 and CDR2: LNHNV, YYDKDF (reference sequence). Trimming pared 0 bases from V and 3 bases from J, leaving 15 bases between. The sample belongs to a study of glioma-infiltrating T cells. The study, taken as a whole, reports: Gliomas, especially low-grade, showed above-expected tissue-blood divergence; non-neoplastic patients showed below.

V is TRBV15 and J is TRBJ1-5; tentative D call: TRBD1 (5 bases). This clonotype was sampled from a human donor with low-grade glioma or glioblastoma, undergoing nonglioma brain surgery, or in good health (not recorded which). The sample was glioma tissue, nonneoplastic brain tissue, or PBMCs (not recorded which). Here the CDR3 DNA reads TGTGCCACCAGCAGAGACCCCGCCGGGGCCCCCAATCAGCCCCAGCATTTT. It codes for CATSRDPAGAPNQPQHF.